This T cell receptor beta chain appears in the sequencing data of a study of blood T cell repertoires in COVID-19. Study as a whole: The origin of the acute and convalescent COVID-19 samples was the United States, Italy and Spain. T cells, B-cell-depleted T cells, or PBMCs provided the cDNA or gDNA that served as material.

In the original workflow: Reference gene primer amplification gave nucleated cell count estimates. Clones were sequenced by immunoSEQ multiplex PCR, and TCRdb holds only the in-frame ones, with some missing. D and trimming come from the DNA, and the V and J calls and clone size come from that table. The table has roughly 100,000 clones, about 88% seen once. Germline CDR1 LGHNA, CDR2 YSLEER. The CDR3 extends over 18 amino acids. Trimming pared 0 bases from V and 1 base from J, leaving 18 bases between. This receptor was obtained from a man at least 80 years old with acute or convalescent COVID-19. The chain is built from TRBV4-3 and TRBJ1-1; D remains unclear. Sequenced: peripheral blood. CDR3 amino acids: CASSQDDSAILTNTEAFF. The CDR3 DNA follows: TGCGCCAGCAGCCAAGATGACTCGGCGATTTTAACGAACACTGAAGCTTTCTTT.